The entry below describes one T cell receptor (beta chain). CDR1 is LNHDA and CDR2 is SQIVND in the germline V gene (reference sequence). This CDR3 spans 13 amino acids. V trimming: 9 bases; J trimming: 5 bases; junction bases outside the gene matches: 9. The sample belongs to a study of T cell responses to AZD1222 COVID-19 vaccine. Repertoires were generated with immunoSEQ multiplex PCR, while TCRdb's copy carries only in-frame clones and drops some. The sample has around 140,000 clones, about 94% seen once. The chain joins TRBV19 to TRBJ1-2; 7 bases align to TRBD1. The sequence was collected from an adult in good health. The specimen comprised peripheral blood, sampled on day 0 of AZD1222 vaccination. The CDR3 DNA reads TGTGCCAGCGGAGACAGGGTTCCATATGGCTACACCTTC. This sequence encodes CASGDRVPYGYTF.